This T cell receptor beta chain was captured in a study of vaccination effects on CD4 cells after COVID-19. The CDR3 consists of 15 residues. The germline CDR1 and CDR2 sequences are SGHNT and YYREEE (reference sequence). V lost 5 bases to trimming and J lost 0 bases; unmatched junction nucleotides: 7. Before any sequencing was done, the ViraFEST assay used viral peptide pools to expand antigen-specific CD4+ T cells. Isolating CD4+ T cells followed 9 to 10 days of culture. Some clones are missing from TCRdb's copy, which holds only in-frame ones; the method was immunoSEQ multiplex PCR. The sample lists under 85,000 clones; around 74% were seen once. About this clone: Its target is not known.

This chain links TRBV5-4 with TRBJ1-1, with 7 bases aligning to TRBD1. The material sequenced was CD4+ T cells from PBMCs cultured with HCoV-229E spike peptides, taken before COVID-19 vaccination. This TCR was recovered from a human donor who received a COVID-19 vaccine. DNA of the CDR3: TGTGCCAGCAGTTATATTACAGGGGTGAACACTGAAGCTTTCTTT. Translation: CASSYITGVNTEAFF.